This T cell receptor beta chain is from a study of human T cells and chemical hapten exposure. Looking at the study overall: DPC at 2% was the sensitizing agent, placed on approximately 2 cm by approximately 2 cm of upper inner arm skin. Alopecia areata, totalis or universalis affected patients who were mostly female. Overall study results and limits: No change in TCRs above 1 in 1000 frequency was produced by DPC sensitization.

V lost 4 bases to trimming and J lost 4 bases, with 12 bases between them. This CDR3 contains 14 residues. Germline V gene data show CDR1 as SGDLS and CDR2 as YYNGEE. TCRdb reanalysed the RACE reads using MiXCR and keeps one entry per CDR3 protein. Of around 50,000 distinct CDR3 sequences listed, around 9.3% are singletons. This clonotype was observed many times. The antigen is unknown. Indicated time point: patch test 1, 2 weeks after DPC sensitization. Treatment here: therapeutic diphenylcyclopropenone sensitization with weekly scalp DPC. Staff drew blood before applying each patch test. The chain employs TRBV9 and TRBJ1-3; a weak D match, TRBD1 (5 bases). The clonotype comes from a woman between 50 and 59 years old with alopecia areata. Some clones in this sample may be carry-over from other donors' samples. Specimen: whole blood, collected in connection with sensitization to the hapten diphenylcyclopropenone (DPC). The CDR3 loop reads CASSRDEAGNTIYF. In DNA form, the CDR3 reads TGTGCCAGCAGCCGGGACGAGGCCGGAAACACCATATATTTT.